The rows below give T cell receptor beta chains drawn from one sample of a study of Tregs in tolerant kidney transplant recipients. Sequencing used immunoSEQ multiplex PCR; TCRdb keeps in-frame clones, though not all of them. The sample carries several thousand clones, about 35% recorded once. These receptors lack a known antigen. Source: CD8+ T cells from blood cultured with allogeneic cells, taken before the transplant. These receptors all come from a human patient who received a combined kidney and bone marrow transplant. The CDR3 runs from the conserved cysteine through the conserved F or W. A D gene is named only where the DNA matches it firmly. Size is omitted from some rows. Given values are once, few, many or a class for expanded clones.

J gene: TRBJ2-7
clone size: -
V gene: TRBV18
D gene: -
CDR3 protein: CASSPVGGSYEQYF
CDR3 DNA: TGTGCCAGCTCACCGGTTGGGGGGTCCTACGAGCAGTACTTC

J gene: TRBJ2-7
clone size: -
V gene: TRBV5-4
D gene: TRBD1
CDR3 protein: CASSFPGGSYEQYF
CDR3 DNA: TGTGCCAGCAGCTTCCCAGGGGGATCCTACGAGCAGTACTTC

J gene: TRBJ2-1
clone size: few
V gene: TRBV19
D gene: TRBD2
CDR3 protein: CASSPGLYNEQFF
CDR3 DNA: TGTGCCAGTAGTCCGGGACTATACAATGAGCAGTTCTTC

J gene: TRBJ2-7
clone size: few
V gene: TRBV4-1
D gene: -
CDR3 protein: CASSQGVTPYEQYF
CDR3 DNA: TGCGCCAGCAGCCAAGGAGTTACTCCCTACGAGCAGTACTTC

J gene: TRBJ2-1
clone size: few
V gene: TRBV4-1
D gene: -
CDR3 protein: CASSPPDSDEQFF
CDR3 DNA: TGCGCCAGCAGCCCCCCGGACAGCGATGAGCAGTTCTTC

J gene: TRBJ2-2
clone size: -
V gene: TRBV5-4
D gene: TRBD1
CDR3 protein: CASSQGTGLGGELFF
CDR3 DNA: TGCGCCAGCAGCCAGGGGACAGGACTCGGCGGGGAGCTGTTTTTT

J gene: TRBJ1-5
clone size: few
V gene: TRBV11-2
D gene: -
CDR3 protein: CASSLAGYNQPQHF
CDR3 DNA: TGTGCCAGCAGCTTAGCAGGATACAATCAGCCCCAGCATTTT

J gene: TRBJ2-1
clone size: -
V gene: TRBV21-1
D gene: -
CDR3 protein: CASRPVLATPSDNEQFF
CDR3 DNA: TGTGCCAGCAGACCCGTGCTAGCTACACCTTCCGACAATGAGCAGTTCTTC

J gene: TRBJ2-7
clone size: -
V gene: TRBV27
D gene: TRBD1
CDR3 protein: CASSPGQGYYEQYF
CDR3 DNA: TGTGCCAGCAGTCCGGGACAGGGGTACTACGAGCAGTACTTC

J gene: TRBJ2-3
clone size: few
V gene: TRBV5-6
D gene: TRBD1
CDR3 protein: CASSSPGTGADTQYF
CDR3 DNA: TGTGCCAGCAGCTCCCCCGGGACAGGGGCCGATACGCAGTATTTT

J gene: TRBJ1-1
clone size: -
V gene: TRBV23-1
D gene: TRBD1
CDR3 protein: CASSQSGQGDTEAFF
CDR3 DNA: TGCGCCAGCAGTCAATCGGGACAGGGAGACACTGAAGCTTTCTTT